Below are 17 T cell receptor beta chains sequenced from a single sample in a study of OX40 agonist ivuxolimab in advanced cancers. Produced via immunoSEQ multiplex PCR; TCRdb's table is partial and in-frame only. The sample carries about 20,000 clones, about 70% recorded once. Material: CD4+ or CD8+ T cells sorted from blood, obtained in a trial of the OX40 agonist ivuxolimab. The receptors here all came from an adult with an advanced solid tumor such as melanoma, head and neck, liver or kidney cancer.

The chain uses TRBV13 and TRBJ2-3; TRBD2 agrees at 7 bases. The V gene's germline CDR1 is PRHDT and CDR2 FYEKMQ (reference sequence). CDR3 length: 16 residues. V lost 1 base to trimming and J lost 1 base; unmatched junction nucleotides: 5. The CDR3 DNA sequence: TGTGCCAGCAGCTTAGTGGCGCTAGCGGGCACAGATACGCAGTATTTT. This encodes CASSLVALAGTDTQYF.

This chain uses TRBV9 with TRBJ2-2; 11 nucleotides align to TRBD2. The ends lost 2 bases at V and 3 bases at J; junction bases unmatched: 9. The CDR3 has 18 amino acids. Germline loops: CDR1 SGDLS, CDR2 YYNGEE. CDR3 protein: CASSVLAIAGGDTGELFF. The CDR3 DNA reads as TGTGCCAGCAGCGTCCTCGCGATAGCGGGAGGGGACACCGGGGAGCTGTTTTTT.

The chain has TRBV11-3 and TRBJ2-7; TRBD2 might be the D (6 bases). CDR1 is SGHNT and CDR2 is YENEEA in the germline V gene. V was pared by 11 bases and J by 1 base, with 24 bases between. The CDR3 consists of 16 residues. For the CDR3, the DNA is TGTGCCGCCCCCAGGGACTCCCATCAAATGTCCTACGAGCAGTACTTC. Amino acids: CAAPRDSHQMSYEQYF.

By sample share, this clone is medium-sized (0.01 to 0.1%). The chain has TRBV6-1 and TRBJ2-5; no clear D gene. Germline V gene data show CDR1 as MNHNS and CDR2 as SASEGT. The CDR3 covers 14 residues. V was clipped by 2 bases and J by 5 bases, with 12 bases between them. The CDR3 protein is CASSENVSGETQYF. Here the CDR3 DNA reads TGTGCCAGCAGTGAAAACGTCTCCGGGGAGACCCAGTACTTC.

By frequency in the sample, this clone is medium-sized. The J gene is TRBJ1-3, the V gene TRBV28; D ambiguous. Germline V gene data show CDR1 as MDHEN and CDR2 as SYDVKM. Trimming took 6 bases from V and 4 from J, leaving 13 bases between them. The CDR3 contains 14 residues. CDR3 DNA: TGTGCCAGCAGCACCTTGACAAAAGGAAACACCATATATTTT. It codes for CASSTLTKGNTIYF.

The chain has TRBV6-5 and TRBJ2-3, with D tentatively TRBD2 (6 bases). The germline V gene has CDR1 MNHEY and CDR2 SVGAGI. The V end was cut by 0 bases, the J end by 5 bases, with 12 bases between. The CDR3 loop spans 15 amino acids. CDR3 in DNA: TGTGCCAGCAGTTACTCGGAGGGAGAGGGAGATACGCAGTATTTT. The encoded protein is CASSYSEGEGDTQYF.

J is TRBJ2-3 and V is TRBV4-3; D may match TRBD1 or TRBD2 (5 bases each). From germline, CDR1 is LGHNA and CDR2 YSLEER. The ends were cut back, 0 bases at V and 1 base at J, with 11 bases in the middle. This CDR3 is built from 16 residues. This chain's CDR3 is CASSQEAQGGTDTQYF. CDR3 coding DNA: TGCGCCAGCAGCCAAGAGGCCCAGGGAGGCACAGATACGCAGTATTTT.

This chain links TRBV10-3 with TRBJ2-7; 9 nucleotides agree with TRBD2. CDR1 is ENHRY, CDR2 SYGVKD, per germline. The V and J ends lost 4 bases and 2 bases, in that order; junction bases with no gene match: 3. This CDR3 is built from 14 residues. CDR3 region: CAISGLAEAYEQYF. The CDR3 nucleotides are TGTGCCATCAGTGGACTAGCGGAGGCCTACGAGCAGTACTTC.

Points on this clone: Distinct nucleotide sequences in the sample also encode this CDR3. The chain links TRBV7-3 to TRBJ1-1; D possibly corresponds to TRBD1 (5 bases). V lost 2 bases, J lost 5 bases, and 9 bases lay in between. Germline V gene lookup returns CDR1 SGHTA and CDR2 FQGTGA. The CDR3 sequence is 13 residues long. This CDR3 reads CASSLGGGTEAFF. The CDR3 DNA sequence: TGTGCCAGCAGCTTAGGTGGGGGGACTGAAGCTTTCTTT. Complete variable domain (other parts from reference TRBV7-3 and TRBJ1-1): GAGVSQTPSNKVTEKGKYVELRCDPISGHTALYWYRQSLGQGPEFLIYFQGTGAADDSGLPNDRFFAVRPEGSVSTLKIQRTERGDSAVYLCASSLGGGTEAFFGQGTRLTVV.

J is TRBJ2-7 and V is TRBV30; the D is unclear. Germline V gene lookup returns CDR1 GTSNPN and CDR2 SVGIG (reference sequence). CDR3 size: 13 residues. Trimming left V 0 bases short and J 1 base short, with 7 bases between. This CDR3 is CAWSVDYSYEQYF. In nucleotides, the CDR3 is TGTGCCTGGAGTGTAGATTATTCCTACGAGCAGTACTTC.

The chain joins TRBV7-3 to TRBJ2-1; 8 nucleotides agree with TRBD2. Germline CDR1 is SGHTA and CDR2 is FQGTGA. CDR3 length: 14 residues. Losses at the gene ends were 3 bases for V and 6 bases for J; bases not matched to a gene: 4. The CDR3 loop is CASSLTSASNEQFF. DNA for the CDR3: TGTGCCAGCAGCTTGACTAGCGCCAGCAATGAGCAGTTCTTC.

This sequence joins TRBV5-4 and TRBJ2-1; the D gene is possibly TRBD2 (6 bases). This CDR3 has 15 residues. Germline V gene lookup returns CDR1 SGHNT and CDR2 YYREEE (reference sequence). Deletions cut 4 bases from V and 0 bases from J, with 11 bases between. This CDR3 is CASSLDGSSYNEQFF. The DNA of the CDR3 is TGTGCCAGCAGCCTTGACGGGAGCTCCTACAATGAGCAGTTCTTC. Full variable domain (rest looked up from reference TRBV5-4 and TRBJ2-1): ETGVTQSPTHLIKTRGQQVTLRCSSQSGHNTVSWYQQALGQGPQFIFQYYREEENGRGNFPPRFSGLQFPNYSSELNVNALELDDSALYLCASSLDGSSYNEQFFGPGTRLTVL.

The table lists this clone with a count of one. CDR3 sequence: CASSTGLAGADEQYF. For the CDR3, the DNA is TGTGCCAGCAGTACGGGACTAGCGGGAGCGGACGAGCAGTACTTC. V is TRBV27 and J is TRBJ2-7, with TRBD2 matching over 14 bases. This CDR3 has 15 residues. Trimming at V came to 5 bases and at J to 5 bases, leaving 5 bases not matched to a gene. Germline CDR1 and CDR2: MNHEY and SMNVEV (reference sequence).

J is TRBJ2-7 and V is TRBV5-6; 9 nucleotides agree with TRBD1. The germline CDR1 and CDR2 sequences are SGHDT and YYEEEE. The CDR3 is 15 residues long. The junction had 5 bases not matched to a gene; V was cut back by 0 bases and J by 4 bases. The CDR3 bases are TGTGCCAGCAGCTTGGCCTACAGGGGGCTTTACGAGCAGTACTTC. The encoded protein is CASSLAYRGLYEQYF.

The chain is built from TRBV5-5 and TRBJ1-3; D gene unclear. Trimming cost V 6 bases and J 4 bases, with 17 bases left between them. Germline V CDR1 and CDR2: SGHKS, YYEKEE (reference sequence). The CDR3 runs 15 residues. The CDR3 loop is CASTFLEGSGNTIYF. The CDR3 DNA follows: TGTGCCAGCACCTTCCTGGAAGGGTCCGGAAACACCATATATTTT.

The table lists this clone with a count of one. This rearrangement joins TRBV6-1 to TRBJ2-7, with D tentatively TRBD2 (7 bases). V lost 2 bases and J 4 bases, leaving 15 bases between the germline ends. In germline, CDR1 is MNHNS, CDR2 SASEGT. The CDR3 has 15 amino acids. In nucleotides, the CDR3 is TGTGCCAGCAGTGAATGGGGGGGCGTAATATACGAGCAGTACTTC. It yields the protein CASSEWGGVIYEQYF.

In its sample, this clone was seen a few times. DNA for the CDR3: TGTGCCAGCAGCTACTCTGGGGATTATGGCTACACCTTC. It specifies CASSYSGDYGYTF. The rearrangement uses TRBV5-4 and TRBJ1-2; D unclear. The CDR3 contains 13 residues. V lost 3 bases and J lost 5, with 11 bases in between. The germline CDR1 and CDR2 sequences are SGHNT and YYREEE (reference sequence).